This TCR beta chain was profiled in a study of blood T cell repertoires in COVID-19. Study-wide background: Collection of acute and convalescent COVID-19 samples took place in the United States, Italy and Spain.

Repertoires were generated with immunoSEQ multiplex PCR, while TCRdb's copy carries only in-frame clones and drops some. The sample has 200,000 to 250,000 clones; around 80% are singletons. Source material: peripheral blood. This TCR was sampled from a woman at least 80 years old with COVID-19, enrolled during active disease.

The CDR3 region is CASGPGVGTPLHF. CDR3 bases: TGTGCCAGCGGACCCGGGGTGGGTACACCCCTCCACTTT. The rearrangement uses TRBV2 and TRBJ1-6; D gene uncertain. This CDR3 has 13 residues. V shed 8 bases and J shed 11 bases, with 16 bases lying between them. Germline values: CDR1 SNHLY, CDR2 FYNNEI. Drawing the rest from reference TRBV2 and TRBJ1-6, the complete variable domain is EPEVTQTPSHQVTQMGQEVILRCVPISNHLYFYWYRQILGQKVEFLVSFYNNEISEKSEIFDDQFSVERPDGSNFTLKIRSTKLEDSAMYFCASGPGVGTPLHFGNGTRLTVT.